This TCR beta chain is drawn from a study of cytomegalovirus exposure and HLA in healthy donors. Study findings and constraints: Some V segments (TRBV6-2 and TRBV6-3 among them) were excluded as indistinguishable.

About this clone: Its antigen is currently unknown.

Use of 60 Vbeta and 13 Jbeta primers characterized the PCR. Clones were sequenced by immunoSEQ multiplex PCR, and TCRdb holds only the in-frame ones, with some missing. This table has around 160,000 clones, over 75% appearing once. Germline CDR1 is SGHRS and CDR2 is YFSETQ. This CDR3 region has 14 residues. Trimming at V came to 5 bases and at J to 6 bases, leaving 6 bases not matched to a gene. The source material was PBMCs. This sequence joins TRBV5-1 and TRBJ2-2; TRBD2 matches at 8 bases. This clonotype originated in a human donor in good health. CDR3: CASRNGGAAGELFF. CDR3 sequence (DNA): TGCGCCAGCAGGAACGGGGGGGCCGCCGGGGAGCTGTTTTTT.